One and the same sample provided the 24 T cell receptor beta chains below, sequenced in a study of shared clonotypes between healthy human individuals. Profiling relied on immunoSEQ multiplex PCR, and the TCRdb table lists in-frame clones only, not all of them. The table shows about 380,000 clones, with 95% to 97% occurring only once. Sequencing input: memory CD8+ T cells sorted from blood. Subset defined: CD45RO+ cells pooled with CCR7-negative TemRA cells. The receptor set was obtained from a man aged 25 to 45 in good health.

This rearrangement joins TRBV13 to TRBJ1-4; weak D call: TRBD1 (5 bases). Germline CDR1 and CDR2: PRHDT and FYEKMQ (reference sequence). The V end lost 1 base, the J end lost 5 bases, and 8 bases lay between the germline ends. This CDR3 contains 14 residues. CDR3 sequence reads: CASSLDGGNEKLFF. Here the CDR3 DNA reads TGTGCCAGCAGCTTAGATGGGGGGAATGAAAAACTGTTTTTT.

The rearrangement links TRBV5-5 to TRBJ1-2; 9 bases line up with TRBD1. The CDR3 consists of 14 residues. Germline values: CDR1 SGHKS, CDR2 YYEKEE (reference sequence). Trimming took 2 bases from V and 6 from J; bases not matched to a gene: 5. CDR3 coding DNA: TGTGCCAGCAGCTTTGGGACAGGGTGGGATGGCTACACCTTC. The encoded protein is CASSFGTGWDGYTF.

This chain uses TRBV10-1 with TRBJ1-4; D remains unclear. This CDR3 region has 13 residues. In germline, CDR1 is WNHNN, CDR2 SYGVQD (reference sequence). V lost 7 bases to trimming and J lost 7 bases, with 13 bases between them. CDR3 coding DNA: TGCGCCAGCATTCCGGGAGGTGGTGAAAAACTGTTTTTT. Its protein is CASIPGGGEKLFF.

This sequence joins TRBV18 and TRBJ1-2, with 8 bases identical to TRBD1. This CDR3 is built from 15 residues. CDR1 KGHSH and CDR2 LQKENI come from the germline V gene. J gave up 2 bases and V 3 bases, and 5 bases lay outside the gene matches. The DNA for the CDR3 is TGTGCCAGCTCACCGGACAGGGTGTCGAACTATGGCTACACCTTC. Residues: CASSPDRVSNYGYTF. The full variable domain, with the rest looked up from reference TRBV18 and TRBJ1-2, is NAGVMQNPRHLVRRRGQEARLRCSPMKGHSHVYWYRQLPEEGLKFMVYLQKENIIDESGMPKERFSAEFPKEGPSILRIQQVVRGDSAAYFCASSPDRVSNYGYTFGSGTRLTVV.

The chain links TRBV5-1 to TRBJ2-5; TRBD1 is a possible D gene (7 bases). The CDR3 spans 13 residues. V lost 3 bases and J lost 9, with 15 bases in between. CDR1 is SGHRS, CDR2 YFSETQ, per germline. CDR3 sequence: CASSSKQGRSQYF. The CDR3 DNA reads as TGCGCCAGCAGCTCAAAACAGGGGAGGTCCCAGTACTTC.

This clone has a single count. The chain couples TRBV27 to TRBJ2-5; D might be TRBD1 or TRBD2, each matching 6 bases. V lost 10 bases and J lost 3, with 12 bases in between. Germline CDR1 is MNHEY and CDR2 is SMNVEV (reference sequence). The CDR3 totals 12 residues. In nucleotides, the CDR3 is TGTGCCACCCGAGGGGGGAAAGAGACCCAGTACTTC. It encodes CATRGGKETQYF.

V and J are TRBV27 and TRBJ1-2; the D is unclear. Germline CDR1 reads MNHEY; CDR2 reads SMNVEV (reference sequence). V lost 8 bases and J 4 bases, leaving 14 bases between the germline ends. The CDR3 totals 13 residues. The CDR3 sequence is CASSDPNFYGYTF. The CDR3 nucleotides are TGTGCCAGCTCCGACCCTAACTTCTATGGCTACACCTTC.

DNA of the CDR3: TGTGCCAGCAGCTTATACAGGTCCTATGGCTACACCTTC. It is translated as CASSLYRSYGYTF. The chain uses TRBV11-2 and TRBJ1-2; tentatively, D is TRBD1 (5 bases). The CDR3 has 13 residues. In germline, CDR1 is SGHAT, CDR2 FQNNGV. The V end was cut by 2 bases, the J end by 4 bases, with 8 bases between. Filled out from reference TRBV11-2 and TRBJ1-2, the complete variable domain reads EAGVAQSPRYKIIEKRQSVAFWCNPISGHATLYWYQQILGQGPKLLIQFQNNGVVDDSQLPKDRFSAERLKGVDSTLKIQPAKLEDSAVYLCASSLYRSYGYTFGSGTRLTVV.

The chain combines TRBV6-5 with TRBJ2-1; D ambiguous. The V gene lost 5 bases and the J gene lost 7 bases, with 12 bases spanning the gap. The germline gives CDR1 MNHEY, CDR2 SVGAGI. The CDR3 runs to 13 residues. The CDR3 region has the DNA TGTGCCAGCAGTAAAAAAGACCCGAATGAGCAGTTCTTC. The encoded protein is CASSKKDPNEQFF.

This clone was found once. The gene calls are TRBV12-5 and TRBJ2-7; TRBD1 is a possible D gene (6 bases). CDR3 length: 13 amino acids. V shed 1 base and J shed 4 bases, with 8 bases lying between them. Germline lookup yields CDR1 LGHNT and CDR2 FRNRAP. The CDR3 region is CASGLDRVYEQYF. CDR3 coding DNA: TGTGCTAGTGGTTTGGACAGGGTTTACGAGCAGTACTTC. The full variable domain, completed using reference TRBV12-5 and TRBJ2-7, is DARVTQTPRHKVTEMGQEVTMRCQPILGHNTVFWYRQTMMQGLELLAYFRNRAPLDDSGMPKDRFSAEMPDATLATLKIQPSEPRDSAVYFCASGLDRVYEQYFGPGTRLTVT.

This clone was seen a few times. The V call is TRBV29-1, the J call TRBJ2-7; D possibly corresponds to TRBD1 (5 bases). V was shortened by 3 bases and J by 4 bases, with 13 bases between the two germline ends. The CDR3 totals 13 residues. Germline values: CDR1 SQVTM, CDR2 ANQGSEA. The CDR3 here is CSVDWGRGYEQYF. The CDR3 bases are TGCAGCGTTGATTGGGGTAGGGGATACGAGCAGTACTTC.

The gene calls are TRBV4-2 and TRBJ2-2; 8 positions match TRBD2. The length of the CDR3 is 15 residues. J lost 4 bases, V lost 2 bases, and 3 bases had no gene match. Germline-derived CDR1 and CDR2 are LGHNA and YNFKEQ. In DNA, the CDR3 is TGTGCCAGCAGCCAACAGCGGGAGAGCACCGGGGAGCTGTTTTTT. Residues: CASSQQRESTGELFF.

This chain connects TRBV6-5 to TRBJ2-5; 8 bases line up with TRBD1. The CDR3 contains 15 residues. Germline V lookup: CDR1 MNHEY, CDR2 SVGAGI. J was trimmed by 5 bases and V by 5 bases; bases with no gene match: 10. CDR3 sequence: CASSVASGGTETQYF. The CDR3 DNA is TGTGCCAGCAGTGTCGCCTCAGGGGGCACCGAGACCCAGTACTTC.

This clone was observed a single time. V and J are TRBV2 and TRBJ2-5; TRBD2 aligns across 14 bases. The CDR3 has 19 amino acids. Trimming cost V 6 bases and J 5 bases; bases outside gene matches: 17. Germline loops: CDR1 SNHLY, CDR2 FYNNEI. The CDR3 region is CASRLDSARLAGGIETQYF. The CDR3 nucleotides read TGTGCCAGCAGGTTGGACAGTGCCCGACTAGCGGGAGGGATTGAGACCCAGTACTTC.

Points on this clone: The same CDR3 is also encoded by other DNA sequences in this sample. The CDR3 coding sequence is TGTGCCAGCAGTCTATCTGGAAACACCATATATTTT. As protein: CASSLSGNTIYF. This chain links TRBV11-2 with TRBJ1-3; no firm D call. V lost 6 bases to trimming and J lost 1 base, with 4 bases between them. The CDR3 is made up of 12 amino acids. Germline V gene lookup returns CDR1 SGHAT and CDR2 FQNNGV.

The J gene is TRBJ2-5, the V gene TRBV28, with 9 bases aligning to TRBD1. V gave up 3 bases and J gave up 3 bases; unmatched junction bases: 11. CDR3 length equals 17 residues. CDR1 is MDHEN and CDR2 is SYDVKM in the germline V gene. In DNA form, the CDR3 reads TGTGCCAGCAGTTTCTACGTGACAGGGGGTGAAAAAGAGACCCAGTACTTC. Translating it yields CASSFYVTGGEKETQYF.

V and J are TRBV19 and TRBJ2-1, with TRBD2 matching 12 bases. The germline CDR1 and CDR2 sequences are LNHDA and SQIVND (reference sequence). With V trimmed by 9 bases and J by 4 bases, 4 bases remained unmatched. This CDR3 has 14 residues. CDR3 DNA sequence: TGTGCCAGCAGACTAGCGGGAGTGTACAATGAGCAGTTCTTC. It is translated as CASRLAGVYNEQFF.

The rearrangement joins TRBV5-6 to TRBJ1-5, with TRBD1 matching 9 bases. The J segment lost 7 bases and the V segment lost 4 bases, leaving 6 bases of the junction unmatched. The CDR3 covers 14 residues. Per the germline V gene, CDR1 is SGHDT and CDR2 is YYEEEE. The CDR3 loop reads CASSRQGGIQPQHF. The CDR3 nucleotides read TGTGCCAGCAGCCGACAGGGGGGTATACAGCCCCAGCATTTT.

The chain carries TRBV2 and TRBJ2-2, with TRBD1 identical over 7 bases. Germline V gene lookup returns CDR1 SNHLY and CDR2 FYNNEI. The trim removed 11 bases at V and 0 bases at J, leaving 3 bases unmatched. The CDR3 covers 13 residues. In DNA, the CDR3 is TGTGCCCGACAGGGATCGAACACCGGGGAGCTGTTTTTT. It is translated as CARQGSNTGELFF.

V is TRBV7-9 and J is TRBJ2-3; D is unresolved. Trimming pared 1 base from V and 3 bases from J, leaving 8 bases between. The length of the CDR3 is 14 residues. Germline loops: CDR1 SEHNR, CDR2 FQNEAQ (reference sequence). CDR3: CASSLVVGTDTQYF. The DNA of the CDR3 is TGTGCCAGCAGCTTAGTGGTGGGAACAGATACGCAGTATTTT.

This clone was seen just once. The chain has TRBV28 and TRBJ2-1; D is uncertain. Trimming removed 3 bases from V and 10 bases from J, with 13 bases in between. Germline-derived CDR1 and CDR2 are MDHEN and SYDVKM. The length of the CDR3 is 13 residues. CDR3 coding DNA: TGTGCCAGCAGTTTGGATCGCCGTGGGGAGCAGTTCTTC. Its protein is CASSLDRRGEQFF.

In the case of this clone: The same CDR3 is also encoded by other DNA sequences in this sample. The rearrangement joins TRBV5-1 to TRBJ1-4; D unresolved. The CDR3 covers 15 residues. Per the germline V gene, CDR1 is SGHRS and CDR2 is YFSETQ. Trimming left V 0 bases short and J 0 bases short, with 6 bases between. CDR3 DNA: TGCGCCAGCAGCTTGGGGGCAGCAACTAATGAAAAACTGTTTTTT. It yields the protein CASSLGAATNEKLFF.

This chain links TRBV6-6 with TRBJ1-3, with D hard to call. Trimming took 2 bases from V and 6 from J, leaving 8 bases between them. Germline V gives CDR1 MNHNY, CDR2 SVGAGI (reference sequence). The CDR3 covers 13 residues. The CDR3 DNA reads TGTGCCAGCAGTTACACTAATAAAAACACCATATATTTT. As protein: CASSYTNKNTIYF.

CDR3 region: CASSLNGRNEQFF. CDR3 nucleotides: TGTGCCAGCAGTTTAAACGGGCGCAATGAGCAGTTCTTC. This chain connects TRBV27 to TRBJ2-1; D call uncertain. Germline V gene lookup returns CDR1 MNHEY and CDR2 SMNVEV (reference sequence). Trimming took off 2 bases at V and 6 bases at J, with 8 bases between the two ends. The CDR3 loop spans 13 amino acids.